The clone carrying this TCR beta chain was seen a handful of times. No antigen is known for it. Every donor had blood drawn once into heparin, approximately 120 mL on average. The data stem from a study of beta chain features in type 1 diabetes. The V gene's germline CDR1 is MNHNS and CDR2 SASEGT. V dropped 4 bases and J dropped 2 bases, with 8 bases sitting between them. The CDR3 consists of 13 residues. General observations from the study: It was among patients, rather than healthy donors, that naive, central memory and Treg TCRB repertoires appeared more similar.

The whole isolated RNA underwent reverse transcription, so sequencing captured expressed TCRB transcripts. Assay used: immunoSEQ multiplex PCR; TCRdb lists only in-frame clones, some missing. The sample lists 300,000 or so clones; less than 9.5% were seen once. The receptor's source is a woman between 18 and 30 years old in good health. The sample taken for sequencing was central memory CD4+ T cells from blood. This sequence joins TRBV6-1 and TRBJ1-2, with no clear D. The CDR3 sequence is CASSVSKNYGYTF. CDR3 bases: TGTGCCAGCAGTGTGTCAAAGAACTATGGCTACACCTTC.